These 27 T cell receptor beta chains originate from one sample sequenced in a study of neurological immune-mediated disorders. One entry per CDR3 protein results from TCRdb running MiXCR on the 5' RACE reads. The data hold about 40,000 distinct CDR3 sequences, with around 2.5% observed a single time. The sample consisted of PBMCs. The origin of the receptors is a man in his fifties with multiple sclerosis.

This clonotype was seen ten or more times. Germline is not matched at one junction end, which may reflect a read error. The genes are TRBV10-3 and TRBJ1-5, with a tentative D call TRBD1 (5 bases). Germline-derived CDR1 and CDR2 are ENHRY and SYGVKD. The CDR3 contains 14 residues. CDR3 amino acids: CAIGGSDSNQPQNF. The CDR3 DNA reads TGTGCCATCGGGGGGTCCGATAGCAATCAGCCCCAGAATTTT.

The J gene is TRBJ1-1, the V gene TRBV5-5; possibly TRBD1 for D (5 bases). Looked up from germline, CDR1 is SGHKS and CDR2 is YYEKEE (reference sequence). The CDR3 has 17 residues. V gave up 1 base and J gave up 1 base, with 17 bases separating them. For the CDR3, the DNA is TGTGCCAGCAGCTTGAATGACAGCCGCTTAAGGAACACTGAAGCTTTCTTT. The encoded protein is CASSLNDSRLRNTEAFF.

This clonotype was seen repeatedly, ten times or more. This chain uses TRBV7-2 with TRBJ2-2, with D possibly being TRBD1 or TRBD2 (7 bases each). Germline V gene lookup returns CDR1 SGHTA and CDR2 FQGNSA. With 4 bases removed from V and 7 bases from J, the gap between germline ends came to 16 bases. CDR3 length equals 15 residues. CDR3 loop: CASSSQGGSIGELFF. The CDR3 coding sequence is TGTGCCAGCAGCTCCCAGGGGGGGTCAATCGGGGAGCTGTTTTTT.

This clonotype has a count of ten or more. The rearrangement links TRBV20-1 to TRBJ2-3; D is unresolved. The CDR3 totals 13 residues. The germline V gene encodes CDR1 DFQATT and CDR2 SNEGSKA (reference sequence). The V gene lost 7 bases and the J gene lost 0 bases, with 11 bases spanning the gap. CDR3 bases: TGCAGTGTGGCTATTCTTAGCACAGATACGCAGTATTTT. Translation gives CSVAILSTDTQYF.

There are many counts of this clonotype. The J gene is TRBJ2-7, the V gene TRBV28, with a weak D call TRBD1 (6 bases). The CDR3 is 14 amino acids. Germline assignment: CDR1 MDHEN and CDR2 SYDVKM. The V gene lost 7 bases and the J gene lost 3 bases, with 16 bases spanning the gap. The CDR3 loop reads CASTVAGTLYEQYF. Here the CDR3 DNA reads TGTGCCAGCACCGTTGCCGGGACACTCTACGAGCAGTACTTC. The whole variable domain, remainder taken from reference TRBV28 and TRBJ2-7, is DVKVTQSSRYLVKRTGEKVFLECVQDMDHENMFWYRQDPGLGLRLIYFSYDVKMKEKGDIPEGYSVSREKKERFSLILESASTNQTSMYLCASTVAGTLYEQYFGPGTRLTVT.

This clonotype was detected ten times or more. The CDR3 region has the DNA TGTGCCAGCATGTTACAGGGTCTTTCAGATACGCAGTATTTT. It encodes CASMLQGLSDTQYF. The chain employs TRBV6-5 and TRBJ2-3, with D possibly being TRBD1 (6 bases). The CDR3 spans 14 residues. Germline CDR1 reads MNHEY; CDR2 reads SVGAGI. With 7 bases removed from V and 4 bases from J, the gap between germline ends came to 15 bases.

This clonotype was observed a handful of times. The rearrangement uses TRBV10-1 and TRBJ2-1, with TRBD2 identical over 7 bases. Germline loops: CDR1 WNHNN, CDR2 SYGVQD (reference sequence). This CDR3 has 17 residues. The V and J ends lost 3 bases and 7 bases, in that order; junction bases with no gene match: 15. The CDR3 reads CASSDLPGGGGSNEQFF. CDR3 DNA sequence: TGCGCCAGCAGTGACCTTCCAGGCGGCGGGGGTAGTAATGAGCAGTTCTTC.

Ten or more counts support this clonotype. This chain joins TRBV4-3 and TRBJ2-6; D uncertain. V lost 6 bases, J lost 0 bases, and 15 bases lay in between. The CDR3 loop spans 17 amino acids. Germline CDR1 and CDR2: LGHNA and YSLEER. The CDR3 spells CASRGSGQNSGANVLTF. The CDR3, as DNA: TGCGCCAGCAGGGGCTCCGGCCAGAACTCTGGGGCCAACGTCCTGACTTTC.

This clonotype was observed at least ten times. The rearrangement joins TRBV12-3 or TRBV12-4 to TRBJ2-7; no definite D call. The CDR3 is made up of 12 amino acids. V dropped 4 bases and J dropped 2 bases, with 6 bases sitting between them. The CDR3 nucleotides are TGTGCCAGCAGTTCGCCTCCCTACGAGCAGTACTTC. Translating it yields CASSSPPYEQYF.

This clonotype was counted at least ten times. The chain couples TRBV20-1 to TRBJ2-7; TRBD2 matches at 9 bases. Germline trimming cut 3 bases from V and 6 bases from J; bases unmatched to any gene: 9. This CDR3 has 14 residues. Germline V lookup: CDR1 DFQATT, CDR2 SNEGSKA (reference sequence). Written as DNA, the CDR3 is TGCAGTGCTAGGGCCAGCGGGGGGACCGGCGAGCAGTACTTC. Its protein is CSARASGGTGEQYF.

This clonotype was counted ten times or more. The V and J genes are TRBV3-1 and TRBJ1-4, with 8 bases identical to TRBD1. Germline lookup yields CDR1 LGHDT and CDR2 YNNKEL (reference sequence). The CDR3 has 14 amino acids. With 10 bases clipped from V and 0 bases from J, the junction kept 4 bases outside the gene matches. CDR3 sequence (DNA): TGTGCCACGGGACAGGCAGCAACTAATGAAAAACTGTTTTTT. Translated, it gives CATGQAATNEKLFF.

This clonotype came up many times. J is TRBJ1-3 and V is TRBV20-1; the D is unclear. Germline CDR1 is DFQATT and CDR2 is SNEGSKA (reference sequence). Trimming left V 5 bases short and J 1 base short, with 12 bases between. The CDR3 is 14 residues long. The CDR3 loop is CSAPRDQSGNTIYF. The CDR3 DNA reads TGCAGTGCTCCGCGCGACCAATCTGGAAACACCATATATTTT.

This clonotype came up many times. V is TRBV20-1 and J is TRBJ2-7, with unresolved D. Germline values: CDR1 DFQATT, CDR2 SNEGSKA (reference sequence). The CDR3 extends over 15 amino acids. Trimming cost V 0 bases and J 4 bases, with 16 bases left between them. CDR3 sequence: CSARDGPVGSYEQYF. In DNA, the CDR3 is TGCAGTGCTAGAGATGGGCCGGTCGGGTCGTACGAGCAGTACTTC.

This clonotype was seen many times. The chain links TRBV5-1 to TRBJ2-4; 8 bases agree with TRBD2. The CDR3 is 15 amino acids. Germline CDR1 is SGHRS and CDR2 is YFSETQ. J lost 4 bases, V lost 0 bases, and 3 bases had no gene match. The CDR3 nucleotides are TGCGCCAGCAGCTTGGTCGGGGGGGAGAAAAACATTCAGTACTTC. Translation: CASSLVGGEKNIQYF.

The chain has TRBV27 and TRBJ2-5; 15 bases map to TRBD2. The CDR3 spans 18 residues. The J segment lost 0 bases and the V segment lost 5 bases, leaving 7 bases of the junction unmatched. Germline CDR1 and CDR2: MNHEY and SMNVEV (reference sequence). CDR3 DNA: TGTGCCAGCAGTAAAGGACTAGCGGGGGGGAAGTACCAAGAGACCCAGTACTTC. Translation: CASSKGLAGGKYQETQYF.

Ten or more counts support this clonotype. This chain uses TRBV7-2 with TRBJ2-5; D may be TRBD2 (5 bases). Germline V gene sequence: CDR1 SGHTA, CDR2 FQGNSA. The CDR3 spans 13 residues. The V end lost 6 bases, the J end lost 2 bases, and 10 bases lay between the germline ends. DNA of the CDR3: TGTGCCAGCAGTCTCGGGGTTCAAGAGACCCAGTACTTC. Residues: CASSLGVQETQYF. The whole variable domain, remainder taken from reference TRBV7-2 and TRBJ2-5, is GAGVSQSPSNKVTEKGKDVELRCDPISGHTALYWYRQSLGQGLEFLIYFQGNSAPDKSGLPSDRFSAERTGGSVSTLTIQRTQQEDSAVYLCASSLGVQETQYFGPGTRLLVL.

Many counts were recorded for this clonotype. This rearrangement joins TRBV5-1 to TRBJ1-2; 8 bases map to TRBD1. The CDR3 has 14 residues. In germline, CDR1 is SGHRS, CDR2 YFSETQ. J lost 4 bases, V lost 0 bases, and 2 bases had no gene match. CDR3 sequence: CASSLGQGTYGYTF. CDR3 DNA: TGCGCCAGCAGCTTGGGACAGGGGACCTATGGCTACACCTTC.

This clonotype was observed many times. The chain recombines TRBV11-2 with TRBJ2-5, with 7 bases lining up with TRBD1. The germline V gene has CDR1 SGHAT and CDR2 FQNNGV. J was trimmed by 5 bases and V by 5 bases; bases with no gene match: 11. The CDR3 consists of 15 residues. In DNA form, the CDR3 reads TGTGCCAGCAGCCAGACCCCGACAGGGTTGGAGACCCAGTACTTC. It specifies CASSQTPTGLETQYF.

This clonotype was found many times. The rearrangement uses TRBV20-1 and TRBJ2-3; 10 bases are shared with TRBD2. Unmatched junction bases numbered 16, after V lost 4 bases and J lost 0 bases. The V gene's germline CDR1 is DFQATT and CDR2 SNEGSKA (reference sequence). This CDR3 has 19 residues. The CDR3 nucleotides read TGCAGTGCTAACAATCCTCGGAAGCGGGGGGGCCGAAGCACAGATACGCAGTATTTT. Translation gives CSANNPRKRGGRSTDTQYF.

This clonotype was picked up many times. The chain has TRBV7-8 and TRBJ2-2; 10 bases line up with TRBD1. The CDR3 is 18 amino acids. Germline loops: CDR1 SGHVS, CDR2 FQNEAQ. The J segment lost 0 bases and the V segment lost 5 bases, leaving 9 bases of the junction unmatched. CDR3 DNA sequence: TGTGCCAGCAGCCCCCGGACAGGGGGTTCCTCGAACACCGGGGAGCTGTTTTTT. It encodes CASSPRTGGSSNTGELFF.

This clonotype is labeled medium-sized. The genes are TRBV20-1 and TRBJ1-2; D is unclear. The CDR3 runs 12 residues. Looked up from germline, CDR1 is DFQATT and CDR2 is SNEGSKA (reference sequence). Trimming removed 2 bases from V and 8 bases from J, with 12 bases in between. Here the CDR3 reads CSARREYTGYTF. Written as DNA, the CDR3 is TGCAGTGCTAGAAGGGAATACACCGGCTACACCTTC.

This clonotype was seen many times. This chain joins TRBV4-2 and TRBJ1-5; the D is unclear. Trimming took 4 bases from V and 9 from J, leaving 16 bases between them. The length of the CDR3 is 14 residues. Looked up from germline, CDR1 is LGHNA and CDR2 is YNFKEQ. The CDR3 protein is CASSLLGVEGPQHF. As DNA, the CDR3 is TGTGCCAGCAGCCTTCTCGGGGTTGAGGGGCCCCAGCATTTT.

The table lists this clonotype with many counts. The chain employs TRBV6-2 or TRBV6-3 and TRBJ2-7; 11 bases match TRBD1. Germline V gene sequence: CDR1 MNHEY, CDR2 SVGEGT. V trimming: 6 bases; J trimming: 3 bases; junction bases outside the gene matches: 4. This CDR3 spans 14 amino acids. The CDR3 region is CASRWDRGVYEQYF. Written as DNA, the CDR3 is TGTGCCAGCAGATGGGACAGGGGGGTCTACGAGCAGTACTTC.

This clonotype was observed many times. The chain couples TRBV5-6 to TRBJ2-7, with TRBD2 identical over 10 bases. The V gene end was trimmed by 5 bases and the J gene end by 0 bases; junction bases not matched to a gene: 5. This CDR3 comprises 15 residues. The germline CDR1 and CDR2 sequences are SGHDT and YYEEEE. CDR3 loop: CASSLAGDVSYEQYF. The CDR3 DNA sequence: TGTGCCAGCAGTCTAGCGGGGGACGTCTCCTACGAGCAGTACTTC.

The V gene is TRBV6-4, the J gene TRBJ2-3; TRBD1 matches at 8 bases. Germline CDR1 and CDR2: MRHNA and SNTAGT. CDR3 length: 16 amino acids. With 2 bases clipped from V and 4 bases from J, the junction kept 8 bases outside the gene matches. The CDR3 DNA reads as TGTGCCAGCAGTGACAGCTCGGACAGGGCCGCAGATACGCAGTATTTT. It specifies CASSDSSDRAADTQYF.

This clonotype has ten or more counts. It may be a read error: a sequence one base away is much more abundant. V gene TRBV7-2 combines with J gene TRBJ1-2; 7 nucleotides align to TRBD1. V was clipped by 5 bases and J by 7 bases; unmatched bases: 7. The germline CDR1 and CDR2 sequences are SGHTA and FQGNSA. The CDR3 runs 13 residues. The CDR3 sequence is CASSQERGLGYTF. The CDR3 DNA reads TGTGCCAGCAGCCAGGAAAGGGGGCTTGGCTACACCTTC.

In its sample, this clonotype was seen many times. The chain has TRBV7-2 and TRBJ1-1, with D unresolved. The CDR3 covers 13 residues. The V end was cut by 3 bases, the J end by 4 bases, with 9 bases between. CDR1 and CDR2 from the germline V gene are SGHTA and FQGNSA. CDR3 sequence (DNA): TGTGCCAGCAGCTTTTCCTCGACCACTGAAGCTTTCTTT. Amino acids: CASSFSSTTEAFF.